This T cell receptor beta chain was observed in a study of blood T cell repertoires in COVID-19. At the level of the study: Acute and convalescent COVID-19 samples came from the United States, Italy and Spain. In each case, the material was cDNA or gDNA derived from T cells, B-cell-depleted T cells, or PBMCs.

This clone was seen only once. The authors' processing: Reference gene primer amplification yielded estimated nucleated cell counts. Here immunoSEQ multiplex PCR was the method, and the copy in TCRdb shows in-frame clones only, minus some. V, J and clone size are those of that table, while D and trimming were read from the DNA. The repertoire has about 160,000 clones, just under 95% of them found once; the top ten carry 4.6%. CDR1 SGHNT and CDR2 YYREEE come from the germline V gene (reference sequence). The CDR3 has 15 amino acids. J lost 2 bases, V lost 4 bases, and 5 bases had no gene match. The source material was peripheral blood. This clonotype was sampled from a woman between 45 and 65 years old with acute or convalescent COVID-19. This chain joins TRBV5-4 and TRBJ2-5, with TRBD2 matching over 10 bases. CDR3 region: CASSTSGGVQETQYF. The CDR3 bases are TGTGCCAGCAGCACAAGCGGGGGGGTTCAAGAGACCCAGTACTTC.